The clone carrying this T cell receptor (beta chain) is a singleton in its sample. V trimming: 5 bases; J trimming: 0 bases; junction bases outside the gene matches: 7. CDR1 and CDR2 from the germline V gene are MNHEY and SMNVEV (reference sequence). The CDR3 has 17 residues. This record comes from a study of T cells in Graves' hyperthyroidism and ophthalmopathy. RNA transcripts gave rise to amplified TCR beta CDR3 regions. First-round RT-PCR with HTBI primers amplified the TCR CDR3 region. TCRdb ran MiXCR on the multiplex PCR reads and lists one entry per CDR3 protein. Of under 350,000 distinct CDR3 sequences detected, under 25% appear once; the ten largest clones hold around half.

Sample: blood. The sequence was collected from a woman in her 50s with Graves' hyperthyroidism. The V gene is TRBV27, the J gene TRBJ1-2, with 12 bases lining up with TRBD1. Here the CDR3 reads CASSRAGTGGPNYGYTF. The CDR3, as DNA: TGTGCCAGCAGTAGAGCCGGGACAGGGGGCCCTAACTATGGCTACACCTTC.